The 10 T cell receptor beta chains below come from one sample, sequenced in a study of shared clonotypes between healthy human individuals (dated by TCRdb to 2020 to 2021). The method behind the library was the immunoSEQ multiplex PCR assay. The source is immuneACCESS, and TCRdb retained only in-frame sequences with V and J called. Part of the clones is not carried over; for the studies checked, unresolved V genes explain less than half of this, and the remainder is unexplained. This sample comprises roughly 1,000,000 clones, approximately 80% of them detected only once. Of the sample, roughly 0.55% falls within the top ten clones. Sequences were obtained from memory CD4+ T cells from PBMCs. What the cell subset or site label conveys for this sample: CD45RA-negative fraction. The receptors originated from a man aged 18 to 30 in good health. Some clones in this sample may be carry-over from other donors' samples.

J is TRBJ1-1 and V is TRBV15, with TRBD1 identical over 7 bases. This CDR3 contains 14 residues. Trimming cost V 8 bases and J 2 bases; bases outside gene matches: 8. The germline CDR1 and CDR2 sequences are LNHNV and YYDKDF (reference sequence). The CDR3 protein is CATGRDSLNTEAFF. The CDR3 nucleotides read TGTGCCACCGGACGGGACAGCCTAAACACTGAAGCTTTCTTT.

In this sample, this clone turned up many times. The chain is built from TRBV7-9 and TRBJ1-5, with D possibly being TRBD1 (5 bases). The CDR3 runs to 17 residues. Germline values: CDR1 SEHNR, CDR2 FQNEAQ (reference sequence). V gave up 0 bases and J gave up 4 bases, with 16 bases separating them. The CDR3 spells CASSLARGAAGNQPQHF. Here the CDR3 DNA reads TGTGCCAGCAGCTTAGCGCGAGGGGCTGCGGGAAATCAGCCCCAGCATTTT.

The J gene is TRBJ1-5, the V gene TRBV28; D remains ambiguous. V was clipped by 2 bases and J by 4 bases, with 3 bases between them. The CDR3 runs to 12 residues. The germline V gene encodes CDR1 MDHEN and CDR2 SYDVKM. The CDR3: CASSLMNQPQHF. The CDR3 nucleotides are TGTGCCAGCAGTTTAATGAATCAGCCCCAGCATTTT.

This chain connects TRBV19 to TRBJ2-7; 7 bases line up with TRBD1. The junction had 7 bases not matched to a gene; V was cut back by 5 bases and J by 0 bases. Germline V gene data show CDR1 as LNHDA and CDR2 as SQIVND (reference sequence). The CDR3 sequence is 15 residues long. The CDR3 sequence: CASSARQGDSYEQYF. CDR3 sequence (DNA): TGTGCCAGTAGTGCCCGACAGGGCGACTCCTACGAGCAGTACTTC.

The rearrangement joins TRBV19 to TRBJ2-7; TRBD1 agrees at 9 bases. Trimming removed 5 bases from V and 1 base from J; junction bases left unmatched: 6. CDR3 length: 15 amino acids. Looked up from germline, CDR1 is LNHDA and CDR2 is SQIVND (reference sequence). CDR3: CASSASGQGSYEQYF. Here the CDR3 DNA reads TGTGCCAGTAGTGCCTCGGGACAGGGATCCTACGAGCAGTACTTC.

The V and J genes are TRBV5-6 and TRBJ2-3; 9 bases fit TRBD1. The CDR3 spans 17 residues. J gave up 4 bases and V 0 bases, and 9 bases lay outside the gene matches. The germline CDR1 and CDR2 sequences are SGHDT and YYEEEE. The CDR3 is CASSLAGTGFVSDTQYF. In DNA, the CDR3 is TGTGCCAGCAGCTTGGCCGGGACAGGGTTTGTCTCAGATACGCAGTATTTT.

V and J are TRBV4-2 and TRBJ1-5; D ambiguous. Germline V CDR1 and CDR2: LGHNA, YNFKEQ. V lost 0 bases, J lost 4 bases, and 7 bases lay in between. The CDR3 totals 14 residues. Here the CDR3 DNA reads TGTGCCAGCAGCCAAGATTTAAGTAATCAGCCCCAGCATTTT. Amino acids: CASSQDLSNQPQHF.

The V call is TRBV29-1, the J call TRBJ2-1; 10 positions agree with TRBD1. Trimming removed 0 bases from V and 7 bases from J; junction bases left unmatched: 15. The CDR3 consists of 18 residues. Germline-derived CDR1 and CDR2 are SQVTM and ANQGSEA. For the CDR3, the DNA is TGCAGCGTTGAAGATCTTGCGACAGGGGGCTGGGCCGTGAATGAGCAGTTCTTC. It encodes CSVEDLATGGWAVNEQFF.

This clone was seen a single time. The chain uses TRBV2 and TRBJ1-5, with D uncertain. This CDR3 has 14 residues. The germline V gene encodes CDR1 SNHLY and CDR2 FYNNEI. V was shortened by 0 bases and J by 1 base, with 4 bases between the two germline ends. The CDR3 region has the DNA TGTGCCAGCAGTGAAGCGTACAGCAATCAGCCCCAGCATTTT. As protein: CASSEAYSNQPQHF.

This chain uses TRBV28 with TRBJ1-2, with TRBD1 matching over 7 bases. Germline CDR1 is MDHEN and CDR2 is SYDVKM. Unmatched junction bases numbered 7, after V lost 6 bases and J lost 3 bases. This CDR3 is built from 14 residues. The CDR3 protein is CASSSSGGHYGYTF. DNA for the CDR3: TGTGCCAGCAGCTCTTCAGGGGGTCACTATGGCTACACCTTC.